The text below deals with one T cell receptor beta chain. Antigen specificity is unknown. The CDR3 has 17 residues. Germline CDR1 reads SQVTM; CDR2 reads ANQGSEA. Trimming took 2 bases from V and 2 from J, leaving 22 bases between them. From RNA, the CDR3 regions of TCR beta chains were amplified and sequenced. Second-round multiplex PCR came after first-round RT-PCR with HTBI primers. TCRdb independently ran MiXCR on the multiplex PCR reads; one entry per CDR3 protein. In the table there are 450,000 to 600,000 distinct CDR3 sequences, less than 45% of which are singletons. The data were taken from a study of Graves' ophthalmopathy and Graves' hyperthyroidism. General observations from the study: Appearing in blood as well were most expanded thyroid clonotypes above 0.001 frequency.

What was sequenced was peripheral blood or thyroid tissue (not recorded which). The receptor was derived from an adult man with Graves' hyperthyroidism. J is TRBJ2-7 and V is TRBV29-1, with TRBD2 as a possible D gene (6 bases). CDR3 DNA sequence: TGCAGCGTTGAAAGGGAGGTCTCAGGAATAGTACCCTACGAGCAGTACTTC. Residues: CSVEREVSGIVPYEQYF.